This T cell receptor (beta chain) comes out of a study of shared clonotypes between healthy human individuals. As for the study in general: Each donor's CD8 memory used one plate, CD8 naive two, each CD4 subset three.

Genomic DNA per cell subset filled all wells of several immunoSEQ plates. Sequencing was performed with immunoSEQ multiplex PCR; in TCRdb, only in-frame clones are kept and a portion is missing. This table has 550,000 to 800,000 clones, roughly 70% appearing once. Trimming pared 7 bases from V and 8 bases from J, leaving 11 bases between. Germline V gene data show CDR1 as MNHEY and CDR2 as SMNVEV (reference sequence). The length of the CDR3 is 11 residues. This clone occurred once. Its target is unknown. Points from the study as a whole: Limitation of the genetic and exposure-history diversity represented came from the few donors. Clonotypes that were shared across a few donors made up approximately 5% of naive CD4 clonotypes.

The TCR originated in a woman aged 25 to 45 in good health. Sequenced: memory CD4+ T cells sorted from blood. The subset here: CD45RA-negative fraction. The gene calls are TRBV27 and TRBJ1-2; D gene uncertain. The CDR3 loop is CASIGKGGYTF. The CDR3 DNA follows: TGTGCCAGCATAGGGAAGGGCGGCTACACCTTC.